This T cell receptor (beta chain) is from a study of metastatic and nonmetastatic thyroid tumors. The overall study: Comparative analysis of repertoires was undertaken across blood and tumor or nodule tissue obtained from malignant and benign thyroid patients.

The CDR3 contains 13 residues. V was cut by 4 bases and J by 1 base, with 8 bases left in between. CDR1 is DFQATT, CDR2 SNEGSKA, per germline (reference sequence). There were no patients who had received any treatment before thyroid surgery. Original processing notes: The authors used CDR3 differences across clinicopathological groups to build a distant-metastasis classifier for papillary thyroid cancer. MiXCR was used by TCRdb to re-call the PCR reads. None of the V and J calls come from the authors' own analysis; TCRdb made them. In the table there are approximately 4,000 clones, less than 45% of which are singletons.

This chain uses TRBV20-1 with TRBJ1-5; D is ambiguous. Sequencing input: adjacent normal tissue. The TCR comes from a female donor with papillary thyroid cancer or a benign thyroid nodule (not recorded which). Some clones in this sample may be carry-over from other donors' samples. In DNA, the CDR3 is TGCAGTGCTATAGGGCACAGCAATCAGCCCCAGCATTTT. This codes for CSAIGHSNQPQHF.